The rows below give T cell receptor beta chains drawn from one sample of a study of shared clonotypes between healthy human individuals. The protocol was immunoSEQ multiplex PCR, while the TCRdb copy is restricted to in-frame clones and leaves out a portion. The sample holds about 2 million clones, approximately 95% seen once. Sample: naive CD8+ T cells sorted from blood. The receptors shown here come from a man aged 18 to 29 in good health. The CDR3 runs from the conserved cysteine through the conserved F or W. The D gene is left open where the match is weak. Only part of the rows carry a size: once, few, many, or a class if the clone is expanded.

>-|TRBV5-6|TRBJ1-1|-
CASSLDEGMNTEAFF
TGTGCCAGCAGCTTGGATGAGGGGATGAACACTGAAGCTTTCTTT
>TRBD2|TRBV7-8|TRBJ2-1|-
CASSPAGVTYNEQFF
TGTGCCAGCAGCCCAGCGGGGGTTACCTACAATGAGCAGTTCTTC
>-|TRBV9|TRBJ2-7|-
CASSVDSVSYEQYF
TGTGCCAGCAGCGTAGATAGCGTTTCCTACGAGCAGTACTTC
>-|TRBV5-1|TRBJ2-7|once
CASSPDTDYEQYF
TGCGCCAGCAGCCCGGACACGGACTACGAGCAGTACTTC
>TRBD1|TRBV7-3|TRBJ2-3|-
CASSLGGQGSTDTQYF
TGTGCCAGCAGCTTAGGGGGACAGGGAAGTACAGATACGCAGTATTTT
>-|TRBV4-3|TRBJ2-7|-
CASSQDWTTGYEQYF
TGCGCCAGCAGCCAAGATTGGACTACCGGCTACGAGCAGTACTTC
>-|TRBV28|TRBJ1-6|-
CASIAPEGGAYNSPLHF
TGTGCCAGCATTGCCCCGGAGGGGGGAGCCTATAATTCACCCCTCCACTTT
>-|TRBV27|TRBJ1-5|-
CASSLGGVSNQPQHF
TGTGCCAGCAGTTTGGGGGGCGTTAGCAATCAGCCCCAGCATTTT
>-|TRBV4-1|TRBJ1-5|-
CASSQGYWSQPQHF
TGCGCCAGCAGCCAAGGGTATTGGAGTCAGCCCCAGCATTTT
>-|TRBV29-1|TRBJ1-3|-
CSASFGLSGNTIYF
TGCAGCGCCAGTTTCGGGCTTAGTGGAAACACCATATATTTT
>-|TRBV27|TRBJ2-1|-
CASSWPGASYNEQFF
TGTGCCAGCAGTTGGCCGGGGGCCAGTTACAATGAGCAGTTCTTC
>TRBD1|TRBV28|TRBJ1-2|-
CASSWTGGISTF
TGTGCCAGCAGTTGGACAGGGGGTATCTCCACCTTC
>-|TRBV4-1|TRBJ2-7|-
CASSQEETGSYEQYF
TGCGCCAGCAGCCAAGAAGAGACGGGGTCCTACGAGCAGTACTTC
>-|TRBV28|TRBJ2-7|-
CASSFGRFNEQYF
TGTGCCAGCAGTTTCGGCAGGTTCAACGAGCAGTACTTC
>-|TRBV5-5|TRBJ2-1|-
CASSWLRGSYNEQFF
TGTGCCAGCAGCTGGTTGAGGGGCTCCTACAATGAGCAGTTCTTC
>TRBD2|TRBV29-1|TRBJ2-2|-
CSALVPGLEVHGELFF
TGCAGCGCTCTCGTTCCGGGACTAGAGGTTCACGGGGAGCTGTTTTTT
>-|TRBV30|TRBJ2-3|-
CAWSVQEDTQYF
TGTGCCTGGAGTGTACAAGAGGATACGCAGTATTTT
>-|TRBV27|TRBJ1-1|-
CASSTSLNTEAFF
TGTGCCAGCAGTACCTCCTTGAACACTGAAGCTTTCTTT
>-|TRBV6-5|TRBJ1-1|-
CASRTGNTEAFF
TGTGCCAGCAGGACGGGTAACACTGAAGCTTTCTTT
>-|TRBV5-6|TRBJ2-1|-
CASSFELVGDEQFF
TGTGCCAGCAGCTTCGAGCTAGTAGGGGATGAGCAGTTCTTC
>TRBD2|TRBV6-5|TRBJ2-3|-
CASSRLAEGTDTQYF
TGTGCCAGCAGCCGACTAGCCGAAGGCACAGATACGCAGTATTTT
>TRBD2|TRBV10-3|TRBJ2-7|once
CAISEERESYEQYF
TGTGCCATCAGTGAGGAGCGGGAGTCTTACGAGCAGTACTTC
>-|TRBV30|TRBJ1-3|-
CAWNDGSGNTIYF
TGTGCCTGGAACGATGGATCTGGAAACACCATATATTTT
>-|TRBV27|TRBJ2-7|-
CASSWDGFGYEQYF
TGTGCCAGCAGTTGGGACGGGTTTGGCTACGAGCAGTACTTC
>-|TRBV30|TRBJ1-2|-
CAWEFGRLGYGYTF
TGTGCCTGGGAGTTTGGCCGTTTGGGCTATGGCTACACCTTC
>TRBD1|TRBV6-1|TRBJ2-7|-
CASSEPGTGNLEQYF
TGTGCCAGCAGTGAGCCGGGGACAGGGAATCTCGAGCAGTACTTC
>-|TRBV9|TRBJ1-5|few
CASSVDDSNQPQHF
TGTGCCAGCAGCGTAGATGACAGCAATCAGCCCCAGCATTTT
>-|TRBV5-1|TRBJ1-2|-
CASSLDNNYGYTF
TGCGCCAGCAGCTTGGACAATAACTATGGCTACACCTTC
>-|TRBV7-9|TRBJ2-7|-
CASSLALGGNYEQYF
TGTGCCAGCAGCTTAGCGTTGGGGGGCAACTACGAGCAGTACTTC
>TRBD2|TRBV10-3|TRBJ2-2|-
CAIRLSGSNTGELFF
TGTGCCATCAGACTTAGCGGGAGTAACACCGGGGAGCTGTTTTTT
>-|TRBV5-8|TRBJ1-5|-
CASSPGVQENQPQHF
TGTGCCAGCAGCCCCGGGGTACAGGAAAATCAGCCCCAGCATTTT
>-|TRBV11-2|TRBJ2-5|-
CASSLTFRQETQYF
TGTGCCAGCAGCTTGACCTTTCGCCAAGAGACCCAGTACTTC
>TRBD1|TRBV5-6|TRBJ1-2|-
CASSLAGQEAYYSYTF
TGTGCCAGCAGCTTGGCCGGACAGGAGGCCTATTATAGCTACACCTTC
>TRBD1|TRBV6-6|TRBJ1-5|-
CASSLGQGDQPQHF
TGTGCCAGCAGTTTGGGACAGGGTGATCAGCCCCAGCATTTT
>-|TRBV30|TRBJ2-5|-
CAWTTVGFQETQYF
TGTGCCTGGACCACGGTGGGGTTCCAAGAGACCCAGTACTTC
>-|TRBV6-1|TRBJ2-5|-
CASSELGSQETQYF
TGTGCCAGCAGTGAATTGGGCAGTCAAGAGACCCAGTACTTC
>TRBD1|TRBV7-9|TRBJ2-7|-
CASSLGQGKFYEQYF
TGTGCCAGCAGCTTGGGACAGGGGAAATTCTACGAGCAGTACTTC
>TRBD2|TRBV12-5|TRBJ2-2|-
CASGLDRGLAGGPLPGELFF
TGTGCTAGTGGTTTAGACCGAGGACTAGCGGGAGGGCCCCTCCCCGGGGAGCTGTTTTTT
>-|TRBV30|TRBJ1-6|-
CAWSTAGAPNSPLHF
TGTGCCTGGAGTACCGCAGGGGCCCCTAATTCACCCCTCCACTTT
>-|TRBV5-1|TRBJ2-7|-
CASSHATGSYEQYF
TGCGCCAGCAGCCATGCGACAGGCTCCTACGAGCAGTACTTC
>TRBD1|TRBV28|TRBJ1-5|-
CASSSHLPYRQGSYQPQHF
TGTGCCAGCAGTTCTCATCTGCCCTATAGACAGGGCTCATATCAGCCCCAGCATTTT
>-|TRBV19|TRBJ1-3|once
CASSRGGVAGNTIYF
TGTGCCAGTAGTAGGGGCGGTGTCGCTGGAAACACCATATATTTT
>-|TRBV9|TRBJ2-1|-
CASSVEGTPDDEQFF
TGTGCCAGCAGCGTAGAAGGGACTCCGGACGATGAGCAGTTCTTC
>-|TRBV7-9|TRBJ1-2|-
CASSSFDTVANYGYTF
TGTGCCAGCAGCTCTTTTGACACAGTAGCTAACTATGGCTACACCTTC
>TRBD1|TRBV4-3|TRBJ1-2|-
CASSQELQGETYGYTF
TGCGCCAGCAGCCAAGAACTGCAGGGGGAGACCTATGGCTACACCTTC
>TRBD2|TRBV5-1|TRBJ2-1|once
CASSWTPSGRANEQFF
TGCGCCAGCAGCTGGACCCCTAGCGGGAGGGCCAATGAGCAGTTCTTC
>-|TRBV5-4|TRBJ1-2|-
CASSWQGEGLVGYTF
TGTGCCAGCAGCTGGCAAGGAGAGGGGCTTGTCGGCTACACCTTC
>-|TRBV4-1|TRBJ2-2|-
CASSHSGGAAGELFF
TGCGCCAGCAGCCACTCCGGCGGGGCTGCCGGGGAGCTGTTTTTT
>-|TRBV6-1|TRBJ1-4|-
CASSEGGGTPVHEKLFF
TGTGCCAGCAGTGAAGGCGGGGGGACGCCGGTACATGAAAAACTGTTTTTT
>TRBD1|TRBV18|TRBJ2-7|-
CASSPIGTGDYEQYF
TGTGCCAGCTCACCTATCGGGACAGGGGACTACGAGCAGTACTTC
>-|TRBV5-1|TRBJ2-1|-
CASSPQIGDYNEQFF
TGCGCCAGCTCCCCCCAAATCGGAGATTACAATGAGCAGTTCTTC
>-|TRBV6-5|TRBJ1-1|-
CASSYSRQEMNTEAFF
TGTGCCAGCAGTTACTCGAGGCAGGAGATGAACACTGAAGCTTTCTTT